The following is a TCR beta chain sequence with its context. Its antigen remains unidentified. The data belong to a study of Graves' ophthalmopathy and Graves' hyperthyroidism. This CDR3 region has 14 residues. CDR1 and CDR2 from the germline V gene are SGDLS and YYNGEE. Trimming shortened V by 5 bases and J by 5 bases, and 16 bases separated the two germline ends. Stable hyperthyroid donors showed no ophthalmopathy during 18 months follow-up. Included hyperthyroidism patients were aged 18 to 65 and newly diagnosed (under 2 months' duration). Study results and limitations: In predicting ophthalmopathy progression, the model reached about 69% sensitivity and 72.22% specificity.

RNA transcripts yielded amplified TCR beta CDR3 regions. An opening RT-PCR round employed HTBI primers and preceded a second-round multiplex PCR. TCRdb recomputed calls from the multiplex PCR reads with MiXCR, one row per CDR3 protein. The sample shows around 15,000 distinct CDR3 sequences, more than 45% of them seen only once. This sequence joins TRBV9 and TRBJ1-1; D possibly corresponds to TRBD1 (6 bases). The TCR was taken from a woman between 35 and 50 years old with stable Graves' hyperthyroidism. Sequencing used peripheral blood. CDR3 DNA sequence: TGTGCCAGCAGGCTTGACAGGTTCGATACTGAAGCTTTCTTT. Protein sequence: CASRLDRFDTEAFF. Variable domain in full (rest from reference TRBV9 and TRBJ1-1): DSGVTQTPKHLITATGQRVTLRCSPRSGDLSVYWYQQSLDQGLQFLIQYYNGEERAKGNILERFSAQQFPDLHSELNLSSLELGDSALYFCASRLDRFDTEAFFGQGTRLTVV.